The subject of this entry is one TCR beta chain. Using immunoSEQ multiplex PCR, the repertoire was profiled, and TCRdb retains in-frame clones only, with some absent. This table holds roughly 430,000 clones, roughly 88% found once. Study members were between about 18 and 95 years old and lived in some 26 US regions. Cohort assignment relied on participant-reported clinical history. This sample was included in a study of blood T cell repertoires in COVID-19. Input material: PBMCs or T cells enriched from blood (not recorded which). The clonotype comes from a woman aged 40 to 55 with acute COVID-19.

The CDR3 protein is CASSWTRSRAEAFF. Written as DNA, the CDR3 is TGTGCCAGCAGCTGGACACGTTCTCGGGCTGAAGCTTTCTTT. V usage is TRBV5-8 and J usage is TRBJ1-1; TRBD1 is a possible D gene (5 bases). The CDR3 loop spans 14 amino acids. V was shortened by 3 bases and J by 6 bases, with 15 bases between the two germline ends. Per germline, CDR1 SGHTS and CDR2 YDEGEE. Filled out from reference TRBV5-8 and TRBJ1-1, the complete variable domain reads EAGVTQSPTHLIKTRGQQATLRCSPISGHTSVYWYQQALGLGLQFLLWYDEGEERNRGNFPPRFSGRQFPNYSSELNVNALELEDSALYLCASSWTRSRAEAFFGQGTRLTVV.